Below, one T cell receptor (beta chain) is given with its context. This entry comes from a study of T-cell reconstitution after alpha-beta-depleted transplantation in children. The ends lost 3 bases at V and 0 bases at J; junction bases unmatched: 7. Germline V gene lookup returns CDR1 DFQATT and CDR2 SNEGSKA (reference sequence). CDR3 length: 16 residues. A TCRbeta library incorporating unique molecular identifiers was prepared. TCRdb called the PCR reads again in MiXCR, with one record for every CDR3 protein. The table has fewer than 550,000 distinct CDR3 sequences, about a tenth seen once. The chain has TRBV20-1 and TRBJ1-4; 7 bases fit TRBD1. The source is a human donor who donated a stem cell graft to a child with acute myeloid leukemia. Sequenced material: PBMCs from the stem cell graft donor, taken from the stem cell graft. The CDR3 protein is CSARTGTETTNEKLFF. The CDR3 DNA is TGCAGTGCTAGGACCGGGACAGAAACAACTAATGAAAAACTGTTTTTT.